These 3 T cell receptor beta chains were all obtained from the same sample, sequenced in a study of cytomegalovirus exposure and HLA in healthy donors. The PCR contained 60 Vbeta and 13 Jbeta primers. The assay was immunoSEQ multiplex PCR, and TCRdb's table has in-frame clones only and misses some. The data contain a few hundred thousand clones, roughly 80% of them singletons. The sequenced material came from PBMCs. The source of these receptors is a girl aged 2 to 10 in good health and CMV-seronegative.

The V and J genes are TRBV11-3 and TRBJ2-5; the match to TRBD1 covers 7 bases. Judging by the DNA end, TRBJ2-7 fits better; the J call may be wrong. This CDR3 is 14 amino acids long. Looked up from germline, CDR1 is SGHNT and CDR2 is YENEEA. The CDR3 spells CASSPRGSLYEQYF. In DNA, the CDR3 is TGTGCCAGCAGCCCCAGGGGGAGCCTATACGAGCAGTACTTC.

This chain links TRBV28 with TRBJ2-7; 11 positions agree with TRBD2. The CDR3 length is 17 residues. CDR1 is MDHEN, CDR2 SYDVKM, per germline. Trimming cost V 3 bases and J 3 bases; bases outside gene matches: 10. The CDR3 spells CASSFITSGGLFYEQYF. CDR3 nucleotide sequence: TGTGCCAGCAGTTTTATAACTAGCGGGGGCCTCTTCTACGAGCAGTACTTC.

This clone was seen only a few times. J is TRBJ2-2 and V is TRBV2; no reliable D call. The CDR3 runs to 16 residues. Trimming removed 5 bases at V and 1 base at J, with 14 bases between. Germline V gene sequence: CDR1 SNHLY, CDR2 FYNNEI. This chain's CDR3 is CASSKNRILNTGELFF. DNA of the CDR3: TGTGCCAGCAGTAAAAACAGAATTCTGAACACCGGGGAGCTGTTTTTT.